Below, 10 T cell receptor beta chains from the same sample are listed, as sequenced in a study of esophageal squamous cell carcinoma under preoperative chemotherapy. Documented time point: after preoperative PTX-NDP chemotherapy. TCRdb independently ran MiXCR on the PCR reads; one entry per CDR3 protein. The sample lists roughly 10,000 distinct CDR3 sequences; roughly 60% were seen once. The sample was collected from a patient given preoperative chemotherapy. The receptors come from a human donor with esophageal squamous cell carcinoma. The donor label of this sample is uncertain.

The V call is TRBV6-1, the J call TRBJ2-3, with D maybe TRBD2 (6 bases). Gene TRBJ2-7 matches the end of the DNA better, so the J call may be wrong. The V gene's germline CDR1 is MNHNS and CDR2 SASEGT. The CDR3 contains 16 residues. The CDR3 sequence: CASGGLWGSDPETQYF. Written as DNA, the CDR3 is TGTGCCAGCGGGGGACTTTGGGGAAGCGACCCAGAGACGCAGTACTTC.

A word on this clonotype: Relative to the germline gene, one junction end is altered; a read error may explain this. The chain couples TRBV6-1 to TRBJ2-4; D assignment may be TRBD1 or TRBD2 (5 bases each). Germline CDR1 and CDR2: MNHNS and SASEGT. This CDR3 contains 14 residues. DNA for the CDR3: TGTCGCAGCTCGGGGCTGCGAGCCACAAACACTCAGTATTTC. Translation: CRSSGLRATNTQYF.

This clonotype was observed a handful of times. CDR3 nucleotides: TGTGCCAGCAGCGACTCCCTTGGGGGCACAGATACGCAGTATTTT. This sequence encodes CASSDSLGGTDTQYF. The V and J genes are TRBV6-5 and TRBJ2-3, with unresolved D. Per germline, CDR1 MNHEY and CDR2 SVGAGI. The CDR3 totals 15 residues. V was shortened by 6 bases and J by 1 base, with 14 bases between the two germline ends.

The V and J genes are TRBV6-1 and TRBJ2-1, with TRBD1 as a possible D gene (7 bases). The J call is uncertain, as TRBJ2-7 better fits the DNA end. The CDR3 is made up of 17 amino acids. From germline, CDR1 is MNHNS and CDR2 SASEGT. CDR3: CASSEGAGGSSYNEQYF. In DNA, the CDR3 is TGTGCCAGCAGTGAAGGAGCAGGGGGGAGCTCCTACAATGAGCAGTACTTC.

This clonotype was counted only a few times. This sequence joins TRBV7-7 and TRBJ2-5; D is undetermined. The CDR3 covers 16 residues. In germline, CDR1 is SSHAT, CDR2 FNYEAQ (reference sequence). Trimming took 1 base from V and 11 from J, leaving 23 bases between them. CDR3 in amino acids: CASSLELASAYNEQYF. In nucleotides, the CDR3 is TGTGCCAGCAGCTTAGAGTTAGCTTCAGCCTACAATGAGCAGTACTTC.

The J gene is TRBJ2-5, the V gene TRBV6-1, with D perhaps matching TRBD2 (5 bases). Trimming cost V 0 bases and J 11 bases, with 19 bases left between them. The CDR3 sequence is 15 residues long. Germline values: CDR1 MNHNS, CDR2 SASEGT. The CDR3 reads CASSEALQALVGQYF. Written as DNA, the CDR3 is TGTGCCAGCAGTGAAGCGCTTCAAGCACTAGTCGGGCAGTACTTC.

The rearrangement joins TRBV7-2 to TRBJ2-1; D is perhaps TRBD2 (6 bases). The end of the DNA is better explained by TRBJ2-4, so the J call may be wrong. The CDR3 runs 14 residues. Per the germline V gene, CDR1 is SGHTA and CDR2 is FQGNSA. The CDR3 loop reads CAGSGRGAEETQYF. Here the CDR3 DNA reads TGTGCGGGCAGCGGACGCGGGGCAGAAGAGACTCAGTACTTC.

The chain's CDR3 is CASSAGGRETQYF. The CDR3 DNA follows: TGCGCCAGCAGTGCCGGCGGGAGAGAGACCCAGTACTTC. This rearrangement joins TRBV10-2 to TRBJ2-5; 7 nucleotides align to TRBD2. Germline V gene sequence: CDR1 WSHSY, CDR2 SAAADI. CDR3 length: 13 residues. The junction had 3 bases not matched to a gene; V was cut back by 4 bases and J by 4 bases.

This clonotype showed up just a few times. The missing conserved phenylalanine or tryptophan at the end of this CDR3 makes a read error likely. The chain carries TRBV6-1 and TRBJ2-1; D tentatively fits TRBD1 or TRBD2 (6 bases each). The J call may be wrong; the DNA end is better matched by TRBJ2-7. The length of the CDR3 is 15 residues. Germline CDR1 and CDR2: MNHNS and SASEGT. Here the CDR3 DNA reads TGTGCCAGCACCAGGGGTGTGGGGGGCTACAATGAGCAGTACTTA. Its protein product is CASTRGVGGYNEQYL.

This chain connects TRBV7-6 to TRBJ2-1, with D perhaps assigned TRBD1 or TRBD2 (5 bases each). The germline V gene has CDR1 SGHVS and CDR2 FNYEAQ. The CDR3 is 13 residues long. Trimming took 7 bases from V and 9 from J, leaving 16 bases between them. The CDR3 coding sequence is TGTGCCAGCAATAAGGTGGGGGTTGGTGAGCAGTTCTTC. It translates to CASNKVGVGEQFF.